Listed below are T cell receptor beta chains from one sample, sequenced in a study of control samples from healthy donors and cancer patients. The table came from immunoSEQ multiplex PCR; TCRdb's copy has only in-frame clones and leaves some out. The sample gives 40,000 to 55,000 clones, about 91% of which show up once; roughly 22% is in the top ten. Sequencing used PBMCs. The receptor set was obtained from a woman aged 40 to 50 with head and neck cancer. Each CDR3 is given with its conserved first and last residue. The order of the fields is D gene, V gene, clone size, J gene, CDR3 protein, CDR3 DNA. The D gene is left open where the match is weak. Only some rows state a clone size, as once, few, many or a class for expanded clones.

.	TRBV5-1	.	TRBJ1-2	CASSFLAGRDGYTF	TGCGCCAGCAGCTTTTTAGCAGGAAGGGATGGCTACACCTTC
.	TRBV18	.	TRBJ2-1	CASSPRAGQTSPNEQFF	TGTGCCAGCTCACCGCGGGCTGGGCAAACTAGCCCCAATGAGCAGTTCTTC
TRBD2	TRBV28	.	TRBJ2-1	CASSLSTSGAYNEQFF	TGTGCCAGCAGTTTATCGACTAGCGGGGCCTACAATGAGCAGTTCTTC
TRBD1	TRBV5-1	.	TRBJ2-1	CASSVPGGRTYNEQFF	TGCGCCAGCAGTGTTCCAGGGGGACGGACCTACAATGAGCAGTTCTTC
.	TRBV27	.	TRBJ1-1	CASREGNEAFF	TGTGCCAGCAGGGAGGGTAATGAAGCTTTCTTT
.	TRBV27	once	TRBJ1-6	CASSSRTRAGSGSPLHF	TGTGCCAGCAGTTCCCGGACGAGGGCAGGGTCGGGTTCACCCCTCCACTTT
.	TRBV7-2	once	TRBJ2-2	CASSRRSQGERTGELFF	TGTGCCAGCAGCCGGCGGAGTCAAGGGGAGCGGACCGGGGAGCTGTTTTTT
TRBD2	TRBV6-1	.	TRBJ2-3	CASSARLAGGTDTQYF	TGTGCCAGCAGTGCCAGACTAGCGGGGGGCACAGATACGCAGTATTTT
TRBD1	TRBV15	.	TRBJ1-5	CATSSRGQGQPQHF	TGTGCCACCAGCAGCAGGGGGCAAGGGCAGCCCCAGCATTTT
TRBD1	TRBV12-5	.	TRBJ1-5	CASGSGQGSNQPQHF	TGTGCTAGTGGTTCTGGACAGGGAAGCAATCAGCCCCAGCATTTT
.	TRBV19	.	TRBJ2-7	CASSITGGTYEQYF	TGTGCCAGTAGTATCACCGGGGGCACCTACGAGCAGTACTTC
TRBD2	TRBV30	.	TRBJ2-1	CAWSGVSSGETISYNEQFF	TGTGCCTGGAGTGGCGTGAGTAGCGGGGAGACAATCTCCTACAATGAGCAGTTCTTC
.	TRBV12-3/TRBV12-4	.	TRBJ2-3	CASSLETFDTQYF	TGTGCCAGCAGTTTGGAGACATTCGATACGCAGTATTTT
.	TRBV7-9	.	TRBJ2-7	CASSLTYEQYF	TGTGCCAGCAGCTTAACTTACGAGCAGTACTTC
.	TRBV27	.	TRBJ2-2	CASSLSPGPANTGELFF	TGTGCCAGCAGTTTATCTCCCGGCCCGGCGAACACCGGGGAGCTGTTTTTT
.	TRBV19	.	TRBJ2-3	CASRTSSTDTQYF	TGTGCCAGTAGGACCTCTAGCACAGATACGCAGTATTTT
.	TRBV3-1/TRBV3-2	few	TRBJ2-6	CASSLGTGASGANVLTF	TGTGCCAGCAGCCTTGGGACGGGGGCCTCTGGGGCCAACGTCCTGACTTTC
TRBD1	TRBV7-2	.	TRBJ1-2	CASSRQGNYGYTF	TGTGCCAGCAGCCGACAGGGGAACTATGGCTACACCTTC
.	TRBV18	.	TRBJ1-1	CASSPLSRGTEAFF	TGTGCCAGCTCACCACTTAGTAGGGGCACTGAAGCTTTCTTT
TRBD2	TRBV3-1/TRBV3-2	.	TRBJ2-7	CASSRGLAAEQYF	TGTGCCAGCAGCCGGGGACTAGCCGCCGAGCAGTACTTC
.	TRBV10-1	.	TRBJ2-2	CASRDSLTGELFF	TGCGCCAGCAGGGACAGCCTCACCGGGGAGCTGTTTTTT
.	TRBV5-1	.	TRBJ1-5	CASSLDVRQPQHF	TGCGCCAGCAGCTTGGATGTGCGGCAGCCCCAGCATTTT
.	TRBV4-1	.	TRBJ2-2	CASSQGIQGMNTGELFF	TGCGCCAGCAGCCAAGGGATTCAGGGTATGAACACCGGGGAGCTGTTTTTT
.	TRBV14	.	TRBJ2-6	CASSRIGQGANVLTF	TGTGCCAGCAGCCGAATTGGGCAGGGGGCCAACGTCCTGACTTTC
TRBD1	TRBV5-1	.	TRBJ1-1	CASSSIGLTGGLVTEAFF	TGCGCCAGCAGCTCGATAGGGCTCACAGGGGGTCTGGTCACTGAAGCTTTCTTT
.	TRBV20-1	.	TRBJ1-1	CSASRGVNTEAFF	TGCAGTGCTAGTCGGGGGGTGAACACTGAAGCTTTCTTT
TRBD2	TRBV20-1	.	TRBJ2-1	CSASLAGVGDNEQFF	TGCAGTGCTAGTCTAGCGGGGGTGGGGGACAATGAGCAGTTCTTC